Listed below are T cell receptor beta chains from one sample, sequenced in a study of T cells in Graves' hyperthyroidism and ophthalmopathy. MiXCR, run by TCRdb on the multiplex PCR reads, gives a single entry per CDR3 protein. Of 96,000 or so distinct CDR3 sequences in the sample, 51% were seen once. The sample was blood. These receptors originate from a woman in her 40s with Graves' hyperthyroidism. The CDR3 runs from the conserved cysteine through the conserved F or W. A D gene is named only where the DNA matches it firmly. Size is omitted from some rows. Given values are once, few, many or a class for expanded clones.

V: TRBV29-1
J: TRBJ1-4
size: .
D: .
DNA: TGCAGCGCCGCGGGGGGCACTAATGAAAAACTGTTTTTT
CDR3: CSAAGGTNEKLFF

V: TRBV6-1
J: TRBJ2-2
size: many
D: TRBD2
DNA: TGTGCCAGCACCAGACTAGCGGGACGGACCGGGGAGCTGTTTTTT
CDR3: CASTRLAGRTGELFF

V: TRBV28
J: TRBJ1-4
size: .
D: TRBD1
DNA: TGTGCCAGCAGTGCCTATCCGGGACAGGGACCCTCAACTAATGAAAAACTGTTTTTT
CDR3: CASSAYPGQGPSTNEKLFF

V: TRBV7-2
J: TRBJ2-7
size: .
D: TRBD2
DNA: TGTGCCAGCAGCTTCACTAGCGGGAGGGCCGGCGGGGAGAGCTACGAGCAGTACTTC
CDR3: CASSFTSGRAGGESYEQYF

V: TRBV12-3/TRBV12-4
J: TRBJ1-5
size: many
D: TRBD1
DNA: TGTGCCAGCAGGACAGGGCGGGATCAGCCCCAGCATTTT
CDR3: CASRTGRDQPQHF

V: TRBV15
J: TRBJ1-2
size: .
D: .
DNA: TGTGCCACCAGCGTCGCCACAGGCATGTATAGCTACACCTTC
CDR3: CATSVATGMYSYTF

V: TRBV2
J: TRBJ1-4
size: .
D: TRBD1
DNA: TGTGCCAGCGGCCGGGACAGGGTGGAAAAACTGTTTTTT
CDR3: CASGRDRVEKLFF

V: TRBV20-1
J: TRBJ2-7
size: .
D: TRBD2
DNA: TGCAGTGCCGTACTAGCGGGAACCTACGAGCAGTACTTC
CDR3: CSAVLAGTYEQYF

V: TRBV6-1
J: TRBJ2-7
size: many
D: .
DNA: TGTGCCAGCAGCCCCGCCCTCCCGGGGGGCCCCTACGAGCAGTACTTC
CDR3: CASSPALPGGPYEQYF

V: TRBV5-4
J: TRBJ2-5
size: many
D: .
DNA: TGTGCCAGCAGCTTGGGGCCCTCCGAGACCCAGTACTTC
CDR3: CASSLGPSETQYF

V: TRBV12-3/TRBV12-4
J: TRBJ2-5
size: .
D: .
DNA: TGTGCCAGCAGTTTAGCGGGGGGAGATCAAGAGACCCAGTACTTC
CDR3: CASSLAGGDQETQYF

V: TRBV11-2
J: TRBJ1-6
size: .
D: TRBD1
DNA: TGTGCCAGCAGCCTACCGGGACAGGGGACACCCCTCCACTTT
CDR3: CASSLPGQGTPLHF

V: TRBV2
J: TRBJ1-2
size: .
D: TRBD1
DNA: TGTGCCAGCACCCTCGACAGGGAGGGCTACACCTTC
CDR3: CASTLDREGYTF

V: TRBV10-3
J: TRBJ1-5
size: .
D: .
DNA: .
CDR3: CAISTGGNSYEQYFGPGSNQPQHF

V: TRBV25-1
J: TRBJ1-1
size: few
D: .
DNA: TGTGCCAGCAGGGGGGCAGGGCTGGACACTGAAGCTTTCTTT
CDR3: CASRGAGLDTEAFF

V: TRBV7-9
J: TRBJ1-2
size: .
D: .
DNA: TGTGCCAGCAGCTTAGCGCGGGGGAGAAACTATGGCTACACCTTC
CDR3: CASSLARGRNYGYTF

V: TRBV15
J: TRBJ2-7
size: .
D: .
DNA: TGTGCCACCAGCGGAGAAACGGACTGCGAGCAGTACTTC
CDR3: CATSGETDCEQYF

V: TRBV14
J: TRBJ1-6
size: many
D: .
DNA: TGTGCCAGCAGCCAAGCCTCCGGTTCCCTAAATTCACCCCTCCACTTT
CDR3: CASSQASGSLNSPLHF

V: TRBV11-2
J: TRBJ2-7
size: many
D: TRBD2
DNA: TGTGCCAGCAGCCCGGAGATAGCGGGAGCCTACGAGCAGTACTTC
CDR3: CASSPEIAGAYEQYF

V: TRBV10-3
J: TRBJ1-2
size: medium-sized
D: TRBD1
DNA: TGTGCCATCAGCAGCAGGGGGGAGGACTATGGCTACACCTTC
CDR3: CAISSRGEDYGYTF

V: TRBV7-9
J: TRBJ1-2
size: many
D: TRBD1
DNA: TGTGCCAGCAGCTTAGGGGACAGGGAGCACTATGGCTACACCTTC
CDR3: CASSLGDREHYGYTF

V: TRBV29-1
J: TRBJ2-2
size: .
D: TRBD1
DNA: TGCAGCTCCAAAGAGCAGGGGGCGCGGGAGCTGTTTTTT
CDR3: CSSKEQGARELFF

V: TRBV2
J: TRBJ2-3
size: .
D: .
DNA: TGTGCCAGCAGTGGTTGGACGGGAGCAGATACGCAGTATTTT
CDR3: CASSGWTGADTQYF